What follows are 6 T cell receptor beta chains derived from one specimen sequenced in a study of shared clonotypes between healthy human individuals. Sequencing was performed with immunoSEQ multiplex PCR; in TCRdb, only in-frame clones are kept and a portion is missing. The sample records over 400,000 clones, about 78% being singletons. The sample taken for sequencing was PBMCs. These receptors were obtained from a woman aged 40 to 50 in good health. Some clones in this sample may be carry-over from other donors' samples.

V is TRBV5-6 and J is TRBJ1-2; a possible D gene is TRBD1 (5 bases). The CDR3 runs 14 residues. Germline CDR1 and CDR2: SGHDT and YYEEEE. Between the trimmed V and J ends, which lost 2 bases and 5 bases, there was a span of 13 bases. CDR3 sequence: CASSFGGMKYGYTF. CDR3 coding DNA: TGTGCCAGCAGCTTCGGGGGGATGAAATATGGCTACACCTTC.

The gene calls are TRBV7-9 and TRBJ2-2, with 7 bases matching TRBD2. The germline V gene has CDR1 SEHNR and CDR2 FQNEAQ (reference sequence). The CDR3 is made up of 13 amino acids. After removal of 8 bases from V and 5 bases from J, the junction contained 5 bases not matched to a gene. CDR3 bases: TGTGCCAGCTTAACAGCGGGAACCGGGGAGCTGTTTTTT. It specifies CASLTAGTGELFF.

The genes are TRBV10-1 and TRBJ2-1; D ambiguous. V lost 4 bases and J lost 10, with 11 bases in between. CDR3 length equals 12 residues. Looked up from germline, CDR1 is WNHNN and CDR2 is SYGVQD (reference sequence). The CDR3 sequence is CASSATSREQFF. As DNA, the CDR3 is TGCGCCAGCAGTGCCACATCCCGGGAGCAGTTCTTC.

The rearrangement links TRBV28 to TRBJ2-1; TRBD2 matches 10 bases. CDR3 length equals 15 residues. The trim removed 4 bases at V and 5 bases at J, leaving 5 bases unmatched. CDR1 and CDR2 (germline): MDHEN, SYDVKM. This CDR3 is CASSYSSGSNNEQFF. CDR3 bases: TGTGCCAGCAGTTACTCTAGCGGGAGCAACAATGAGCAGTTCTTC.

This chain joins TRBV7-3 and TRBJ2-7; 8 nucleotides line up with TRBD2. Germline V gene lookup returns CDR1 SGHTA and CDR2 FQGTGA. The CDR3 runs to 15 residues. The ends lost 2 bases at V and 2 bases at J; junction bases unmatched: 5. As DNA, the CDR3 is TGTGCCAGCAGCTTAGTGGCTAGCGGGCCCTACGAGCAGTACTTC. Residues: CASSLVASGPYEQYF. The full variable domain, completed using reference TRBV7-3 and TRBJ2-7, is GAGVSQTPSNKVTEKGKYVELRCDPISGHTALYWYRQSLGQGPEFLIYFQGTGAADDSGLPNDRFFAVRPEGSVSTLKIQRTERGDSAVYLCASSLVASGPYEQYFGPGTRLTVT.

This chain links TRBV2 with TRBJ2-5; D unresolved. Trimming shortened V by 4 bases and J by 0 bases, and 6 bases separated the two germline ends. This CDR3 spans 13 amino acids. Germline lookup yields CDR1 SNHLY and CDR2 FYNNEI. CDR3 protein: CASSVGHQETQYF. The CDR3 DNA reads TGTGCCAGCAGTGTCGGCCACCAAGAGACCCAGTACTTC. Variable domain in full (rest from reference TRBV2 and TRBJ2-5): EPEVTQTPSHQVTQMGQEVILRCVPISNHLYFYWYRQILGQKVEFLVSFYNNEISEKSEIFDDQFSVERPDGSNFTLKIRSTKLEDSAMYFCASSVGHQETQYFGPGTRLLVL.